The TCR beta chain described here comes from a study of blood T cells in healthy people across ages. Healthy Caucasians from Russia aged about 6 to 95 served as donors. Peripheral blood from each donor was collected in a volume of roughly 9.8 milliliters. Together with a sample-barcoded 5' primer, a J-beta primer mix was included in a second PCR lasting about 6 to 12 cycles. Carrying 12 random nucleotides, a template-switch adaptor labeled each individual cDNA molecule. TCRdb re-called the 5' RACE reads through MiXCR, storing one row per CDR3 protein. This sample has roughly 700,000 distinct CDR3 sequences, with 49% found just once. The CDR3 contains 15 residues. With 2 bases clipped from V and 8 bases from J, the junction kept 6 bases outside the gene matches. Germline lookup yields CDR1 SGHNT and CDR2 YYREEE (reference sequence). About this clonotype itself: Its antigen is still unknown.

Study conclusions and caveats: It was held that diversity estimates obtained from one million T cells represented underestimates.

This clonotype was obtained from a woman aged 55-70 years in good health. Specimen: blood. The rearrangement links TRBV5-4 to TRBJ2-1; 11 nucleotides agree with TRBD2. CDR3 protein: CASSFTSGSLYEQFF. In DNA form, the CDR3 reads TGTGCCAGCAGCTTTACTAGCGGGAGTTTATATGAGCAGTTCTTC.